The T cell receptor beta chain described here comes from a study of shared clonotypes between healthy human individuals. Some clones are missing from TCRdb's copy, which holds only in-frame ones; the method was immunoSEQ multiplex PCR. Of some 2.3 million clones listed, over 85% are singletons. This CDR3 spans 15 amino acids. Germline V CDR1 and CDR2: MNHNY, SVGAGI (reference sequence). V lost 0 bases, J lost 5 bases, and 8 bases lay in between. This chain uses TRBV6-6 with TRBJ1-6, with a tentative D call TRBD1 (5 bases). Material for sequencing was naive CD4+ T cells from PBMCs. Subset in this sample: CD45RA+ positively selected. The receptor's source is a young man in good health. Some clones in this sample may be carry-over from other donors' samples. As DNA, the CDR3 is TGTGCCAGCAGTTACTCGCAGGGCGATAATTCACCCCTCCACTTT. Its protein is CASSYSQGDNSPLHF.